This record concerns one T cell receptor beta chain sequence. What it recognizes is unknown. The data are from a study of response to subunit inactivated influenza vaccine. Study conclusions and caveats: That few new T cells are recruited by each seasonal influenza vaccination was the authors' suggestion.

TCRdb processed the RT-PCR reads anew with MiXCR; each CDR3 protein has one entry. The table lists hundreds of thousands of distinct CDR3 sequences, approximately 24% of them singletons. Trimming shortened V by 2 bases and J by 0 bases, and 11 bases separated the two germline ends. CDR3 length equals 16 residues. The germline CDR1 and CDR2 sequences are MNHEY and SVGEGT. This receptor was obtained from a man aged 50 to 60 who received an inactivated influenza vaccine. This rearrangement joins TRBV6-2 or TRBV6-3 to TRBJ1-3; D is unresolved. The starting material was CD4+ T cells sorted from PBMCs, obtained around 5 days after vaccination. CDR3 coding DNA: TGTGCCAGCAGTTACGTTGGGATCCGCTCTGGAAACACCATATATTTT. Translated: CASSYVGIRSGNTIYF.